This TCR beta chain was identified in a study of chemoradiotherapy in HPV16-positive cancers. This clone was seen a few times. Its antigen is unidentified. General study results and limits: Candidate HPV-specific clones and E7-related TCR motifs grew in tumor during treatment. Functional assays defining HPV-specific T cells used only a couple of HPV16-positive patients.

J was trimmed by 4 bases and V by 3 bases; bases with no gene match: 8. This CDR3 comprises 16 residues. Germline lookup yields CDR1 LNHDA and CDR2 SQIVND (reference sequence). Profiling relied on immunoSEQ multiplex PCR, and the TCRdb table lists in-frame clones only, not all of them. Counted here are 5,900 or so clones, 65% to 85% occurring once; the ten biggest clones make up less than 7%. This clonotype was sampled from a human donor with HPV-associated anogenital cancer. The sample was tumor tissue, taken from a patient who underwent chemoradiotherapy. The rearrangement links TRBV19 to TRBJ2-5; TRBD2 matches at 10 bases. The CDR3 protein is CASSISASGGSETQYF. The CDR3 DNA follows: TGTGCCAGTAGTATCTCGGCTAGCGGGGGATCAGAGACCCAGTACTTC.